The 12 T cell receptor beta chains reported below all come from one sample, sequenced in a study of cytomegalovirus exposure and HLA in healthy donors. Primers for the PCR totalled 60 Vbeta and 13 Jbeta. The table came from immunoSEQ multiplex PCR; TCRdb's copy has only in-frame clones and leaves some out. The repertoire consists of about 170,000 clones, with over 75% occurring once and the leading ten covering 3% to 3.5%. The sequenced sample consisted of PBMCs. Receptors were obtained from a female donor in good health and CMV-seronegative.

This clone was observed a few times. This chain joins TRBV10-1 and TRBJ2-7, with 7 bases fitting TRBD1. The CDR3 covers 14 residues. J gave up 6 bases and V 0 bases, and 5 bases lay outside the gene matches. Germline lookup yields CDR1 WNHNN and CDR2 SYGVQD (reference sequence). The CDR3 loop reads CASSESGGAGEQYF. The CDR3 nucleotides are TGCGCCAGCAGTGAGTCAGGGGGCGCGGGCGAGCAGTACTTC.

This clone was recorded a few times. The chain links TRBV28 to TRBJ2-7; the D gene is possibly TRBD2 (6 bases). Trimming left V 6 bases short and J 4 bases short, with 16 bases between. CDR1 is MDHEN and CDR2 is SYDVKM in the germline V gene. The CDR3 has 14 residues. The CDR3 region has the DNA TGTGCCAGCAGGGGAACGGGACTTGCGTACGAGCAGTACTTC. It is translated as CASRGTGLAYEQYF.

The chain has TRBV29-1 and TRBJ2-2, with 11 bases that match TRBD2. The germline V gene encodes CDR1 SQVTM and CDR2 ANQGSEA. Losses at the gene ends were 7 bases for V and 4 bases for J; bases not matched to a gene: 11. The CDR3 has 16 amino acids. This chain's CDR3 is CSGKLAGADSTGELFF. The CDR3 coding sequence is TGCAGCGGTAAACTAGCGGGGGCCGACAGCACCGGGGAGCTGTTTTTT.

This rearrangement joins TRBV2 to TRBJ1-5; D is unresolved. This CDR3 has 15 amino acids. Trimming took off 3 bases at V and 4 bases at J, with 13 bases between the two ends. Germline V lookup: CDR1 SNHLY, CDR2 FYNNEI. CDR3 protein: CASSESRTQNQPQHF. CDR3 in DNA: TGTGCCAGCAGTGAGAGTAGGACTCAGAATCAGCCCCAGCATTTT.

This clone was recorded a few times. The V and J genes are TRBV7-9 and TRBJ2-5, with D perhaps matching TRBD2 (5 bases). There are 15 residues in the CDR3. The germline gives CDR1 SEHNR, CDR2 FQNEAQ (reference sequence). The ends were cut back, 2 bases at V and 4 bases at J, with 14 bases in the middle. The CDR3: CASSLLALSGETQYF. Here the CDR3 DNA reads TGTGCCAGCAGCTTACTAGCCCTTTCGGGAGAGACCCAGTACTTC.

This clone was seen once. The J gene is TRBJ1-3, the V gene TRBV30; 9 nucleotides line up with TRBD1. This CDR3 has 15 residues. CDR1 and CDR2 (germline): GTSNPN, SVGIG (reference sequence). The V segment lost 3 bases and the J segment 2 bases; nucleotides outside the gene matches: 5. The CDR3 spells CAWSSGQGTGNTIYF. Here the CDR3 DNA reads TGTGCCTGGAGCTCCGGACAGGGGACTGGAAACACCATATATTTT.

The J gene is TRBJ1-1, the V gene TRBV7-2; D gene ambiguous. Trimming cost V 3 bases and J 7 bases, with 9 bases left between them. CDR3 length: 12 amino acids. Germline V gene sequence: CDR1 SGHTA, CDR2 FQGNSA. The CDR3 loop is CASSFGEGEAFF. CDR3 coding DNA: TGTGCCAGCAGCTTCGGGGAGGGTGAAGCTTTCTTT.

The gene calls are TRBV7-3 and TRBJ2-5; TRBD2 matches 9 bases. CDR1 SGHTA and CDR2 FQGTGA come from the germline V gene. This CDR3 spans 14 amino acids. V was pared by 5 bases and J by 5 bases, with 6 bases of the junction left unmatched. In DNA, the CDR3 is TGTGCCAGCAGCATAGCGGGGGCTGGGGAGACCCAGTACTTC. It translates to CASSIAGAGETQYF.

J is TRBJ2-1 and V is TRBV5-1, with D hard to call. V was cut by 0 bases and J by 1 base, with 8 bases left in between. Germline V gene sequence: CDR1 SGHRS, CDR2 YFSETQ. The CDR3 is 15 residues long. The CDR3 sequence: CASSLDPGSYNEQFF. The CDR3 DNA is TGCGCCAGCAGCTTGGACCCGGGTTCCTACAATGAGCAGTTCTTC.

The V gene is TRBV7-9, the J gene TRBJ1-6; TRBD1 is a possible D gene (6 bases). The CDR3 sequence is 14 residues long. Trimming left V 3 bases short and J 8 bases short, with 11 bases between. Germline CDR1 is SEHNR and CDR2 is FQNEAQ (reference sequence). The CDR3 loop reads CASSLFDRYSPLHF. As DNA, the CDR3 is TGTGCCAGCAGCTTGTTCGACAGGTATTCACCCCTCCACTTT.

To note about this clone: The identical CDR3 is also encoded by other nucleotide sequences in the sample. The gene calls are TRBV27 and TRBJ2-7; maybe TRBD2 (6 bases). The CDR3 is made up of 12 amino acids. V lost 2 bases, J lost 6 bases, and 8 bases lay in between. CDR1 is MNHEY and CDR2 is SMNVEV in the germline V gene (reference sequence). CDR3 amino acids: CASSLVGGEQYF. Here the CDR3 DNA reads TGTGCCAGCAGTTTAGTGGGGGGCGAGCAGTACTTC.

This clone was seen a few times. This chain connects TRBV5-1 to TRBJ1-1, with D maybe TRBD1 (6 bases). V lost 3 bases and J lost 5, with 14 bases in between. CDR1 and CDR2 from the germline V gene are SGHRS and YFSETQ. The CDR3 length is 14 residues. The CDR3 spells CASSSGRGGTEAFF. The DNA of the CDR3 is TGCGCCAGCAGCTCGGGAAGGGGGGGAACTGAAGCTTTCTTT.